This T cell receptor beta chain was sequenced during a study of monozygotic twins with inflammatory bowel disease. This CDR3 comprises 13 residues. Germline lookup yields CDR1 LGHDT and CDR2 YNNKEL (reference sequence). UMIs containing a 6-nucleotide sample barcode were added via template switching. Amplification of TCRalpha and TCRbeta cDNA involved two nested PCRs that ran for roughly 15 and 9 cycles. Reprocessing the 5' RACE reads, TCRdb reports a single entry for every CDR3 protein and omits DNA. The table gives approximately 340,000 distinct CDR3 sequences; the top ten clones make up over 2% of it.

This chain joins TRBV3-1 and TRBJ2-7; TCRdb outputs TRBD2, but without DNA this stays unchecked. This clonotype originated in a human donor with ulcerative colitis or Crohn's disease, or a healthy co-twin of an affected twin (not recorded which). The specimen sequenced was blood. CDR3 residues: CASSQGRMGEQYF.